This is a list of T cell receptor beta chains from one sample in a study of T cells in Graves' hyperthyroidism and ophthalmopathy. TCRdb processed the multiplex PCR reads anew with MiXCR; each CDR3 protein has one entry. The sample records around 350,000 distinct CDR3 sequences, about a sixth being singletons. The sequenced sample was blood. Source of these receptors: a woman aged 30 to 39 with Graves' hyperthyroidism that later progressed to Graves' ophthalmopathy. CDR3s include the opening cysteine and the closing phenylalanine or tryptophan. Fields, in order: clone size, V gene, CDR3 length, D gene, J gene, CDR3 DNA, CDR3 protein. The D gene is left open where the match is weak. Clone size is given for some rows only: seen once, a few or many times, or a class if the clone is expanded.

clone_size: NA
v_call: TRBV7-8
cdr3_length: 15
d_call: TRBD2
j_call: TRBJ2-2
cdr3_nt: TGTGCCAGCAGTCGGACTAGCGTTAACACCGGGGAGCTGTTTTTT
cdr3_aa: CASSRTSVNTGELFF

clone_size: few
v_call: TRBV7-9
cdr3_length: 14
d_call: NA
j_call: TRBJ2-5
cdr3_nt: TGTGCCAGCAGCTCCTCGGGAGCGGGAGAGACCCAGTACTTC
cdr3_aa: CASSSSGAGETQYF

clone_size: NA
v_call: TRBV10-3
cdr3_length: 14
d_call: NA
j_call: TRBJ2-5
cdr3_nt: TGTGCCATCAGTGGGGGGGGGGCTTTTGAGACCCAGTACTTC
cdr3_aa: CAISGGGAFETQYF

clone_size: few
v_call: TRBV20-1
cdr3_length: 15
d_call: NA
j_call: TRBJ2-1
cdr3_nt: TGCAGTGCCGGACCGTCGAGGGCCCCCTACAATGAGCAGTTCTTC
cdr3_aa: CSAGPSRAPYNEQFF

clone_size: many
v_call: TRBV20-1
cdr3_length: 17
d_call: NA
j_call: TRBJ2-1
cdr3_nt: TGCAGTGCCCCGAGGGGCTCTCCAGGGGCCTCCTACAATGAGCAGTTCTTC
cdr3_aa: CSAPRGSPGASYNEQFF

clone_size: many
v_call: TRBV29-1
cdr3_length: 13
d_call: NA
j_call: TRBJ2-3
cdr3_nt: TGCAGCGTTGTCGCCCAGGGGAGGGATACGCAGTATTTT
cdr3_aa: CSVVAQGRDTQYF

clone_size: once
v_call: TRBV12-3/TRBV12-4
cdr3_length: 16
d_call: NA
j_call: TRBJ1-5
cdr3_nt: TGTGCCAGCAGTTTTAGTGCCGTCCGATCCAATCAGCCCCGGCATTTT
cdr3_aa: CASSFSAVRSNQPRHF

clone_size: many
v_call: TRBV11-2
cdr3_length: 19
d_call: NA
j_call: TRBJ2-7
cdr3_nt: TGTGCCAGCAGCTTAGGGGGCAGTGGACACGGATACTTGGGCTACGAGCAGTACTTC
cdr3_aa: CASSLGGSGHGYLGYEQYF

clone_size: NA
v_call: TRBV6-2/TRBV6-3
cdr3_length: 15
d_call: NA
j_call: TRBJ1-5
cdr3_nt: TGTGCCAGCAGTTACAGTCTCAGGGGTGATCAGCCCCAGCATTTT
cdr3_aa: CASSYSLRGDQPQHF

clone_size: many
v_call: TRBV12-3/TRBV12-4
cdr3_length: 14
d_call: NA
j_call: TRBJ2-1
cdr3_nt: TGTGCCAGCAGTTTCGGGAGCGGAGGGAATGAGCAGTTCTTC
cdr3_aa: CASSFGSGGNEQFF

clone_size: many
v_call: TRBV5-6
cdr3_length: 15
d_call: NA
j_call: TRBJ1-2
cdr3_nt: TGTGCCAGCAGCTTGGTTGATGAGATTAGGTATGGCTACACCTTC
cdr3_aa: CASSLVDEIRYGYTF

clone_size: many
v_call: TRBV5-1
cdr3_length: 15
d_call: NA
j_call: TRBJ2-4
cdr3_nt: TGCGCCAGCAGCCCCGGAAGGGTAGCCAAAAACATTCAGTACTTC
cdr3_aa: CASSPGRVAKNIQYF

clone_size: few
v_call: TRBV2
cdr3_length: 15
d_call: TRBD1
j_call: TRBJ1-5
cdr3_nt: TGTGCCAGCAGGGTAGACAGGGGGCTCAATCAGCCCCAGCATTTT
cdr3_aa: CASRVDRGLNQPQHF

clone_size: many
v_call: TRBV6-2/TRBV6-3
cdr3_length: 14
d_call: TRBD2
j_call: TRBJ2-7
cdr3_nt: TGTGCCAGCAGTCGACTAGCGGGAGGATACGAGCAGTACTTC
cdr3_aa: CASSRLAGGYEQYF

clone_size: NA
v_call: TRBV11-2
cdr3_length: 13
d_call: TRBD2
j_call: TRBJ2-1
cdr3_nt: TGTGCCTCCTGGACTAGCGGGAGGAATGAGCAGTTCTTC
cdr3_aa: CASWTSGRNEQFF

clone_size: many
v_call: TRBV5-1
cdr3_length: 13
d_call: NA
j_call: TRBJ2-1
cdr3_nt: TGCGCCAGCAGCTTGGGGGGGTGGATTGAGCAGTTCTTC
cdr3_aa: CASSLGGWIEQFF

clone_size: few
v_call: TRBV11-2
cdr3_length: 14
d_call: NA
j_call: TRBJ2-4
cdr3_nt: TGTGCCAGCAGCTTAGACGTAGCCAAAAACATTCAGTACTTC
cdr3_aa: CASSLDVAKNIQYF

clone_size: many
v_call: TRBV11-2
cdr3_length: 15
d_call: NA
j_call: TRBJ2-7
cdr3_nt: TGTGCCAGCAGCTCCATTGGGAGGGGGTCCTACGAGCAGTACTTC
cdr3_aa: CASSSIGRGSYEQYF

clone_size: NA
v_call: TRBV6-1
cdr3_length: 14
d_call: TRBD2
j_call: TRBJ2-7
cdr3_nt: TGTGCCAGCCGAGGGACTAGTCATTCTGACGAGCAGTACTTC
cdr3_aa: CASRGTSHSDEQYF

clone_size: NA
v_call: TRBV3-1
cdr3_length: 16
d_call: TRBD1
j_call: TRBJ2-7
cdr3_nt: TGTGCCAGCAGCCCCCGGTTCTCGACAGGGGTTTACGAGCAGTACTTC
cdr3_aa: CASSPRFSTGVYEQYF

clone_size: many
v_call: TRBV30
cdr3_length: 12
d_call: TRBD1
j_call: TRBJ1-1
cdr3_nt: TGTGCCTGGAGGAGAGGACAGGATTCGGCTTTCTTT
cdr3_aa: CAWRRGQDSAFF

clone_size: many
v_call: TRBV12-3/TRBV12-4
cdr3_length: 13
d_call: NA
j_call: TRBJ2-1
cdr3_nt: TGTGCCAGCAGTTTTTCGGGGAACAATGAGCAGTTCTTC
cdr3_aa: CASSFSGNNEQFF

clone_size: many
v_call: TRBV11-2
cdr3_length: 18
d_call: NA
j_call: TRBJ1-1
cdr3_nt: TGTGCCAGCAGCACGCGCTCCCAAACGGGACGGGAGAACACTGAAGCTTTCTTT
cdr3_aa: CASSTRSQTGRENTEAFF

clone_size: NA
v_call: TRBV5-1
cdr3_length: 14
d_call: NA
j_call: TRBJ2-3
cdr3_nt: TGCGCCAGCAGCGTAGGACCAACCACAGATACGCAGTATTTT
cdr3_aa: CASSVGPTTDTQYF

clone_size: many
v_call: TRBV28
cdr3_length: 14
d_call: TRBD1
j_call: TRBJ1-2
cdr3_nt: TGTGCCAGCAGTTACGGACAGGGGACCTATGGCTACACCTTC
cdr3_aa: CASSYGQGTYGYTF

clone_size: NA
v_call: TRBV4-1
cdr3_length: 19
d_call: NA
j_call: TRBJ1-5
cdr3_nt: TGCGCCAGCAGCCACCCACTAGGGGCCCTTGTTCTTGGCAATCAGCCCCAGCATTTT
cdr3_aa: CASSHPLGALVLGNQPQHF

clone_size: many
v_call: TRBV3-1
cdr3_length: 15
d_call: NA
j_call: TRBJ1-1
cdr3_nt: TGTGCCAGCAGCCAGGGGGGCGTTGGGTCCGCTGAAGCTTTCTTT
cdr3_aa: CASSQGGVGSAEAFF

clone_size: NA
v_call: TRBV29-1
cdr3_length: 12
d_call: NA
j_call: TRBJ2-7
cdr3_nt: TGCAGCGTTCATCTAGGCTCCTACGAGCAGTACTTC
cdr3_aa: CSVHLGSYEQYF

clone_size: NA
v_call: TRBV19
cdr3_length: 14
d_call: TRBD1
j_call: TRBJ1-5
cdr3_nt: TGTGCCAGCTTATTGACAGGGACGGATCAGCCCCAGCATTTT
cdr3_aa: CASLLTGTDQPQHF